These T cell receptor beta chains were read from a single sample in a study of blood T cell repertoires in COVID-19. Profiled with immunoSEQ multiplex PCR; TCRdb holds only in-frame clones, not every one. The repertoire includes about 300,000 clones, around nine tenths of them detected once, and approximately 5% sits in the top ten. The specimen sequenced was PBMCs or T cells enriched from blood (not recorded which). The source of these receptors is a woman between 25 and 40 years old who had recovered from COVID-19. CDR3s include the opening cysteine and the closing phenylalanine or tryptophan. D genes are given only for firm matches. Where a row states a size, it is once, few, many or the class of an expanded clone; other rows omit it.

clone size: few; J gene: TRBJ2-1; V gene: TRBV5-4; D gene: NA; CDR3 DNA: TGTGCCAGCAGCTTGGGTAGTGGCTCCTACAATGAGCAGTTCTTC; CDR3 protein: CASSLGSGSYNEQFF
clone size: NA; J gene: TRBJ1-2; V gene: TRBV2; D gene: TRBD1; CDR3 DNA: TGTGCCAGCAGTGAGACAGGGGGCAACTATGGCTACACCTTC; CDR3 protein: CASSETGGNYGYTF
clone size: few; J gene: TRBJ2-3; V gene: TRBV6-5; D gene: NA; CDR3 DNA: TGTGCCAGCAGCCGACAGGTTGCTAGCGGAGGTACGCAGTATTTT; CDR3 protein: CASSRQVASGGTQYF
clone size: NA; J gene: TRBJ1-1; V gene: TRBV5-1; D gene: NA; CDR3 DNA: TGCGCCAGCAGCATTGAATATAGCACTGAAGCTTTCTTT; CDR3 protein: CASSIEYSTEAFF
clone size: NA; J gene: TRBJ1-5; V gene: TRBV6-5; D gene: TRBD1; CDR3 DNA: TGTGCCAGCAGAAATACAGGGGGCCTTGGTCAGCCCCAGCATTTT; CDR3 protein: CASRNTGGLGQPQHF
clone size: NA; J gene: TRBJ2-1; V gene: TRBV20-1; D gene: NA; CDR3 DNA: TGCAGTGCTAGTCCCGTGGCAGGGCGGCCCAATGAGCAGTTCTTC; CDR3 protein: CSASPVAGRPNEQFF
clone size: NA; J gene: TRBJ1-5; V gene: TRBV5-8; D gene: NA; CDR3 DNA: TGTGCCAGCAGCCCGGGCGGACAAAAGAGCTATAGCAATCAGCCCCAGCATTTT; CDR3 protein: CASSPGGQKSYSNQPQHF
clone size: few; J gene: TRBJ1-6; V gene: TRBV13; D gene: NA; CDR3 DNA: TGTGCCAGCAGCTTAAGGACAGATAATTCACCCCTCCACTTT; CDR3 protein: CASSLRTDNSPLHF
clone size: NA; J gene: TRBJ2-7; V gene: TRBV3-1/TRBV3-2; D gene: TRBD2; CDR3 DNA: TGTGCCAGCAGCCGCCGGGGAGGGACAACTAGCGGGGGGGCGGTCCACGAGCAGTACTTC; CDR3 protein: CASSRRGGTTSGGAVHEQYF
clone size: NA; J gene: TRBJ1-2; V gene: TRBV19; D gene: NA; CDR3 DNA: TGTGCCAGTAGTACGGACAGATACTATGGCTACACCTTC; CDR3 protein: CASSTDRYYGYTF
clone size: NA; J gene: TRBJ1-1; V gene: TRBV6-5; D gene: NA; CDR3 DNA: TGTGCCAGCAGTACCCGTGTAGAGACTGAAGCTTTCTTT; CDR3 protein: CASSTRVETEAFF
clone size: NA; J gene: TRBJ1-1; V gene: TRBV12-5; D gene: NA; CDR3 DNA: TGTGCTAGTGGTTTGACAGAGAACACTGAAGCTTTCTTT; CDR3 protein: CASGLTENTEAFF
clone size: NA; J gene: TRBJ2-2; V gene: TRBV27; D gene: NA; CDR3 DNA: TGTGCCAGCAGTTTATTGACCAGGGAAAACACCGGGGAGCTGTTTTTT; CDR3 protein: CASSLLTRENTGELFF
clone size: NA; J gene: TRBJ2-4; V gene: TRBV30; D gene: TRBD2; CDR3 DNA: TGTGCCTGGCAGAACCGGTGGGAGGGAAACATTCAGTACTTC; CDR3 protein: CAWQNRWEGNIQYF
clone size: NA; J gene: TRBJ1-2; V gene: TRBV7-9; D gene: NA; CDR3 DNA: TGTGCCAGCAGCTTACAGGGGTTTAACTATGGCTACACCTTC; CDR3 protein: CASSLQGFNYGYTF
clone size: NA; J gene: TRBJ2-7; V gene: TRBV7-8; D gene: TRBD1; CDR3 DNA: TGTGCCAGCAGCTTAGTCGGGACAGGGGTGTACGAGCAGTACTTC; CDR3 protein: CASSLVGTGVYEQYF
clone size: NA; J gene: TRBJ1-5; V gene: TRBV2; D gene: NA; CDR3 DNA: TGTGCCAGCAGTGAACTTAATCAGCCCCAGCATTTT; CDR3 protein: CASSELNQPQHF
clone size: NA; J gene: TRBJ1-2; V gene: TRBV4-1; D gene: TRBD1; CDR3 DNA: TGCGCCAGCAGCCAAGAACCGGGACAGGGGGCAGTTGGCTACACCTTC; CDR3 protein: CASSQEPGQGAVGYTF
clone size: NA; J gene: TRBJ1-5; V gene: TRBV18; D gene: NA; CDR3 DNA: TGTGCCAGCTCGCCGGAGAATCAGCCCCAGCATTTT; CDR3 protein: CASSPENQPQHF
clone size: NA; J gene: TRBJ2-1; V gene: TRBV29-1; D gene: NA; CDR3 DNA: TGCAGCGTTGATAGTTTCAGGGGTCGGCCCTACAATGAGCAGTTCTTC; CDR3 protein: CSVDSFRGRPYNEQFF
clone size: NA; J gene: TRBJ1-2; V gene: TRBV3-1/TRBV3-2; D gene: NA; CDR3 DNA: TGTGCCAGCAGCCAAGATTTCTACTACACCTTC; CDR3 protein: CASSQDFYYTF
clone size: NA; J gene: TRBJ2-3; V gene: TRBV13; D gene: TRBD2; CDR3 DNA: TGTGCCAGCACACGAAGGACTAGCGTACTTAGCACAGATACGCAGTATTTT; CDR3 protein: CASTRRTSVLSTDTQYF
clone size: NA; J gene: TRBJ1-1; V gene: TRBV7-2; D gene: TRBD1; CDR3 DNA: TGTGCCAGCAGCTTAGCAACAGGGGTTATGAACACTGAAGCTTTCTTT; CDR3 protein: CASSLATGVMNTEAFF